This T cell receptor beta chain stems from a study of T cells after yellow fever vaccination. Study findings and constraints: The secondary response was weaker but peaked faster, day 5 versus 15.

V lost 2 bases to trimming and J lost 1 base; unmatched junction nucleotides: 4. This CDR3 spans 15 amino acids. Germline V gene data show CDR1 as SGHRS and CDR2 as YFSETQ. Synthesis of TCR cDNA relied on 5'RACE template switching, which attached a universal primer site and UMIs. TCRdb passed the 5' RACE reads through MiXCR, listing each CDR3 protein once. The repertoire includes 400,000 or so distinct CDR3 sequences, around 6.5% of them detected once, and approximately 15% sits in the top ten. About this clonotype itself: Antigen specificity is unknown.

The chain is built from TRBV5-1 and TRBJ2-3; 7 bases map to TRBD1. The sequences come from PBMCs, collected 5 days after the yellow fever booster vaccination. This TCR derives from a man in his thirties or forties who received the YFV17D yellow fever vaccine. The CDR3 protein is CASSLGDSGTDTQYF. CDR3 DNA: TGCGCCAGCAGCTTAGGGGACAGTGGCACAGATACGCAGTATTTT.